This TCR beta chain was captured by sequencing in a study of T cells in Graves' hyperthyroidism and ophthalmopathy. Turning to the study itself: Peripheral blood draws took place at initial diagnosis, ahead of any treatment.

The CDR3 regions of TCR beta were amplified from RNA transcripts. HTBI primers were employed in a first-round RT-PCR of the TCR CDR3. MiXCR, run by TCRdb on the multiplex PCR reads, gives a single entry per CDR3 protein. The table has about 620,000 distinct CDR3 sequences, 15% to 20% seen once. This clonotype was detected ten times or more. V gave up 5 bases and J gave up 4 bases; unmatched junction bases: 4. CDR3 length equals 15 residues. Sequenced sample: blood. This clonotype originated in a woman aged 30 to 39 with Graves' hyperthyroidism. V and J are TRBV12-3 or TRBV12-4 and TRBJ2-1; TRBD2 agrees at 11 bases. In DNA, the CDR3 is TGTGCCAGCAGTCCACTAGCGGGAGCTTACAATGAGCAGTTCTTC. Amino acid sequence: CASSPLAGAYNEQFF.